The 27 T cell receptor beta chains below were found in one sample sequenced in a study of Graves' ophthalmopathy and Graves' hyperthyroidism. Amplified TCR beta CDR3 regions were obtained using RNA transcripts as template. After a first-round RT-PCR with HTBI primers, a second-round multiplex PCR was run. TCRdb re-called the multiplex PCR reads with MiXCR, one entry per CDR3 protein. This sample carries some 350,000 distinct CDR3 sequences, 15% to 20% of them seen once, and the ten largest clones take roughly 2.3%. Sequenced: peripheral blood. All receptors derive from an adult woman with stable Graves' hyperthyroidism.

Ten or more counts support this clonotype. CDR3 residues: CASSLSLDNQPQHF. The CDR3, as DNA: TGTGCCAGCAGTTTATCCCTGGACAATCAGCCCCAGCATTTT. The chain has TRBV28 and TRBJ1-5; D unresolved. The V gene lost 1 base and the J gene lost 3 bases, with 7 bases spanning the gap. The germline gives CDR1 MDHEN, CDR2 SYDVKM. The CDR3 runs to 14 residues.

CDR3 loop: CASSLGEGGHQPQHF. As DNA, the CDR3 is TGTGCCAGCAGTTTAGGTGAGGGGGGCCATCAGCCCCAGCATTTT. The chain combines TRBV12-3 or TRBV12-4 with TRBJ1-5; TRBD1 might be the D (6 bases). This CDR3 has 15 residues. Trimming removed 1 base at V and 5 bases at J, with 12 bases between.

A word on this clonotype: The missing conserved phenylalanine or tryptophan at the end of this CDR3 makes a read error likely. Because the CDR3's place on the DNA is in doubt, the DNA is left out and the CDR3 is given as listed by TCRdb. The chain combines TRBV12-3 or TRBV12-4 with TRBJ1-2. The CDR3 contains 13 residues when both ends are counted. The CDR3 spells CASSEAVVYGYTV.

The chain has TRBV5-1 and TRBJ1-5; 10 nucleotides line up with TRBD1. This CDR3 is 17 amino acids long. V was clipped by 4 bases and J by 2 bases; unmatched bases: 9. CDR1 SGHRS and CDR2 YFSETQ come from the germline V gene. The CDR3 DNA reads TGCGCCAGCAGCCACCGGGACAGGGGCGTCGGCAATCAGCCCCAGCATTTT. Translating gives CASSHRDRGVGNQPQHF.

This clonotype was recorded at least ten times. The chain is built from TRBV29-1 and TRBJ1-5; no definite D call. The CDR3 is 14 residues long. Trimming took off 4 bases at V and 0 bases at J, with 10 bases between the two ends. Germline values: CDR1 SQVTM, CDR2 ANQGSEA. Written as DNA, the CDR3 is TGCAGCGTTGGATCAGGATATAGCAATCAGCCCCAGCATTTT. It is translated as CSVGSGYSNQPQHF.

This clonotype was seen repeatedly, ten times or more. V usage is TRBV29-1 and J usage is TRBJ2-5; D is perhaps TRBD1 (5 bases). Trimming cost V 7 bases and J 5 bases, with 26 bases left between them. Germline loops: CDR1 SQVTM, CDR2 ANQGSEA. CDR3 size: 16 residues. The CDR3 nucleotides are TGCAGCGCCGCTTCTCCGGGTCTCCAGGGCCAGGAGACCCAGTACTTC. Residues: CSAASPGLQGQETQYF.

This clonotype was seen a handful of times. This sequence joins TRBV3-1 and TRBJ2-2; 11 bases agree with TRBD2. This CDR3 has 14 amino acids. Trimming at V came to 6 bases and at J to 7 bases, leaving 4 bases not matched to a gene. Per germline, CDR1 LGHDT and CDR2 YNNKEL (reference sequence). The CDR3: CASSSLAGDGELFF. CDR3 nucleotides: TGTGCCAGCAGTTCACTAGCGGGAGACGGGGAGCTGTTTTTT.

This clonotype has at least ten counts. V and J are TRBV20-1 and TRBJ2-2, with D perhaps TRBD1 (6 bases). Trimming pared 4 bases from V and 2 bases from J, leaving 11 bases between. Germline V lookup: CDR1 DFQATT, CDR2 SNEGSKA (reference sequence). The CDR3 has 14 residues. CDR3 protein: CSANRDTNTGELFF. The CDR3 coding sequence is TGCAGTGCTAACCGGGACACAAACACCGGGGAGCTGTTTTTT.

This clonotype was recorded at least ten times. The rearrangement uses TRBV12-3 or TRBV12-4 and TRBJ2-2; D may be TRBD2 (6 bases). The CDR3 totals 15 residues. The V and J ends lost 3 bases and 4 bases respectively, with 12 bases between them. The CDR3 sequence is CASSLILAFTGELFF. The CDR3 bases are TGTGCCAGCAGTTTGATACTAGCTTTCACCGGGGAGCTGTTTTTT.

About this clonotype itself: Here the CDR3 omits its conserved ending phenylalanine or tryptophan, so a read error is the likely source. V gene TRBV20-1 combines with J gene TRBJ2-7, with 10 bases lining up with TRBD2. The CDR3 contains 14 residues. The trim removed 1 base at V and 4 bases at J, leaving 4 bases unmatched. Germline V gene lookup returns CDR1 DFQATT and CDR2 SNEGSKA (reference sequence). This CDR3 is CSARALAGVYEQYY. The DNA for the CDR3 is TGCAGTGCTAGAGCTCTAGCGGGAGTATACGAGCAGTACTAC.

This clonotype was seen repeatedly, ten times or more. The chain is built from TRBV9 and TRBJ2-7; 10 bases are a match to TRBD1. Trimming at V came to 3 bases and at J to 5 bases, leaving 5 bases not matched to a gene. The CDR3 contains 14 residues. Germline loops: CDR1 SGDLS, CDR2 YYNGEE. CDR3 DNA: TGTGCCAGCAGCGCCGGGACAGGGGCCCACGAGCAGTACTTC. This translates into CASSAGTGAHEQYF.

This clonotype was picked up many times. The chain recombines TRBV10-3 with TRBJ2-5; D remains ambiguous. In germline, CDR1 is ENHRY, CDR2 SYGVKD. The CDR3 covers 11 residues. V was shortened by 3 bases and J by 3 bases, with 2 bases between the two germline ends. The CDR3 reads CAISEEETQYF. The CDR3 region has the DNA TGTGCCATCAGTGAAGAAGAGACCCAGTACTTC.

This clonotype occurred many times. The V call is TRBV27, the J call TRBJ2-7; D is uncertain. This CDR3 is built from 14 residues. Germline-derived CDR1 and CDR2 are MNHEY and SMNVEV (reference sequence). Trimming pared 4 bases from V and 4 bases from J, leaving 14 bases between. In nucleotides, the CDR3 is TGTGCCAGCAGTTACGCGACTTACGGGTACGAGCAGTACTTC. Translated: CASSYATYGYEQYF.

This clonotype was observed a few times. The CDR3 DNA sequence: TGTGCCAGCATGGGACTAGCGGGAGGAATCCGGGAGACCCAGTACTTC. This gives the protein CASMGLAGGIRETQYF. The V gene is TRBV6-2 or TRBV6-3, the J gene TRBJ2-5; the match to TRBD2 covers 15 bases. In germline, CDR1 is MNHEY, CDR2 SVGEGT. V lost 7 bases and J lost 5; bases outside the gene matches: 8. The CDR3 is made up of 16 amino acids.

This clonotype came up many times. This chain's CDR3 is CSASSRGESYEQYF. CDR3 DNA sequence: TGCAGTGCTAGTAGCAGGGGAGAATCCTACGAGCAGTACTTC. V and J are TRBV20-1 and TRBJ2-7; TRBD1 is a possible D gene (6 bases). The CDR3 length is 14 residues. V was shortened by 3 bases and J by 1 base, with 13 bases between the two germline ends. Germline-derived CDR1 and CDR2 are DFQATT and SNEGSKA (reference sequence).

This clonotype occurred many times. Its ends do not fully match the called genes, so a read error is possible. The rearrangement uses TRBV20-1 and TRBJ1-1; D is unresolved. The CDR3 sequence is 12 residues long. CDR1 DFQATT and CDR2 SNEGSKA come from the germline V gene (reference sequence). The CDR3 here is CSASVANTETFF. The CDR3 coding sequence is TGCAGTGCTTCCGTCGCGAACACTGAAACTTTCTTT.

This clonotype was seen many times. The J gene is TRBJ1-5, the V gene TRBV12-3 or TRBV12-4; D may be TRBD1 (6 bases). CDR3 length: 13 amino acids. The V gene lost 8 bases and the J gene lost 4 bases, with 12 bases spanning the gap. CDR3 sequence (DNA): TGTGCCAGCGCCCGGGACATAAATCAGCCCCAGCATTTT. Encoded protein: CASARDINQPQHF.

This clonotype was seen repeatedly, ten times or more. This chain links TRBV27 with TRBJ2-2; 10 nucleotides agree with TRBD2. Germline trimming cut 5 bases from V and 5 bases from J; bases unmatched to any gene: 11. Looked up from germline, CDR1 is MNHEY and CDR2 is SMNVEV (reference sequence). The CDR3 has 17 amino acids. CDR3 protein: CASSPGLASIRTGELFF. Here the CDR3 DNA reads TGTGCCAGCAGTCCGGGACTAGCGAGTATCCGGACCGGGGAGCTGTTTTTT.

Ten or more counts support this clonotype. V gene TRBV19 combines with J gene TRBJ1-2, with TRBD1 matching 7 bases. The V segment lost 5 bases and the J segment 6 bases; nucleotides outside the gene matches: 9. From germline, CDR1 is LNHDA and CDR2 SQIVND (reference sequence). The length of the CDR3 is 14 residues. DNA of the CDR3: TGTGCCAGTAGTCCCGCGACAGGGAGACATGGCTACACCTTC. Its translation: CASSPATGRHGYTF.

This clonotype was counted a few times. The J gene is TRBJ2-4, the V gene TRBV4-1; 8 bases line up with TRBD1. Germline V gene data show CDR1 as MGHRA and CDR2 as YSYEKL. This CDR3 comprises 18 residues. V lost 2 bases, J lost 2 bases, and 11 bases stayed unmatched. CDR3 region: CASSQPGQGIVSKNIQYF. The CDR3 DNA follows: TGCGCCAGCAGCCAACCCGGACAGGGTATCGTTTCCAAAAACATTCAGTACTTC.

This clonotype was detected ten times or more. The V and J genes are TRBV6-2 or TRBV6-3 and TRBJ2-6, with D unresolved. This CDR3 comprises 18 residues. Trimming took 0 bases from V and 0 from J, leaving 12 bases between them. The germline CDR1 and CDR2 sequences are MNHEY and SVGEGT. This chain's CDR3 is CASSYSLSPSSGANVLTF. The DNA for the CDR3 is TGTGCCAGCAGTTACTCGTTGAGTCCGAGCTCTGGGGCCAACGTCCTGACTTTC.

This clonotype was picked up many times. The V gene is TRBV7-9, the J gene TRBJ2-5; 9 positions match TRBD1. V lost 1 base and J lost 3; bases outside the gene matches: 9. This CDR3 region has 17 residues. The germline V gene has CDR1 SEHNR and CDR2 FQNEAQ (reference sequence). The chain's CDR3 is CASSLVEGRTGEETQYF. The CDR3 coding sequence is TGTGCCAGCAGCTTAGTCGAAGGGCGGACAGGGGAAGAGACCCAGTACTTC.

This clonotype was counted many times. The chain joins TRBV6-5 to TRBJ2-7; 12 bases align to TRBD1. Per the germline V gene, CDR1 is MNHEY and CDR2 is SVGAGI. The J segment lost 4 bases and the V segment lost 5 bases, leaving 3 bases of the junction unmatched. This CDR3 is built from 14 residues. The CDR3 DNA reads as TGTGCCAGCAGTATGGGACAGGGGGCGTACGAGCAGTACTTC. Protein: CASSMGQGAYEQYF.

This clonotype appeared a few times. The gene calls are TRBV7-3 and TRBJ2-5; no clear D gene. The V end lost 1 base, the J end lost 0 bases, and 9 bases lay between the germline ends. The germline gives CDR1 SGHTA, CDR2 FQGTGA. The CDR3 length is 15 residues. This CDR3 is CASSLSGWDQETQYF. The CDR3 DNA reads TGTGCCAGCAGCTTAAGTGGCTGGGACCAAGAGACCCAGTACTTC.

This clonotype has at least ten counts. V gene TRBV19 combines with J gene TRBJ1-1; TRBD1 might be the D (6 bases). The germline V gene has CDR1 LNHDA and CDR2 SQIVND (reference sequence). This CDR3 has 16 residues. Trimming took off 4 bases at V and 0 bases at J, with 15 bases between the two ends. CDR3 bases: TGTGCCAGTAGTAGAGACAGACAGGCTCTGAACACTGAAGCTTTCTTT. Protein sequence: CASSRDRQALNTEAFF.

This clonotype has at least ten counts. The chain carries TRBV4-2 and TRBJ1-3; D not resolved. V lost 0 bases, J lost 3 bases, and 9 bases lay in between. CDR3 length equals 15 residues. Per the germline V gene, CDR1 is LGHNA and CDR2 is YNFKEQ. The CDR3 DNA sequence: TGTGCCAGCAGCCAAGATCGGGGTATTGGAAACACCATATATTTT. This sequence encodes CASSQDRGIGNTIYF.

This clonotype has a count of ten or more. The CDR3 protein is CASSERELAGKEQYF. The DNA for the CDR3 is TGTGCCAGCAGTGAGAGGGAGCTAGCGGGAAAAGAGCAGTACTTC. This chain links TRBV2 with TRBJ2-7; 9 bases line up with TRBD2. The CDR3 length is 15 residues. The V segment lost 3 bases and the J segment 7 bases; nucleotides outside the gene matches: 10. CDR1 is SNHLY, CDR2 FYNNEI, per germline.